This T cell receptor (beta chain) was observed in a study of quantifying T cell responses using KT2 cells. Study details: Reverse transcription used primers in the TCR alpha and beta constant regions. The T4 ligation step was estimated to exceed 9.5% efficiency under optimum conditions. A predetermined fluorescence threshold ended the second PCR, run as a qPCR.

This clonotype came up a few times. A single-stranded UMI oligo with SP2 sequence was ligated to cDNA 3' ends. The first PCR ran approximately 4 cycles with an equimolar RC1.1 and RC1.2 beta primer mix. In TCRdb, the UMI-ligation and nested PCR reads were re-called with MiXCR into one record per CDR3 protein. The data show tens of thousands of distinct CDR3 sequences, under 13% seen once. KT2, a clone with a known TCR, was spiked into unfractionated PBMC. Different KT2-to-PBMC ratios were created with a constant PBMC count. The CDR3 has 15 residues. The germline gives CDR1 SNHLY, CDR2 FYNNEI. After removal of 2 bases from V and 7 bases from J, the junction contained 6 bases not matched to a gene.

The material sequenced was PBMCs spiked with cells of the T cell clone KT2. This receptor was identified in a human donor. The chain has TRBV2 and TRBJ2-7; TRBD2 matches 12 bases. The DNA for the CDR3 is TGTGCCAGCAGTGAAAGGGCGACTAGCGGGAGTGAGCAGTACTTC. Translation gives CASSERATSGSEQYF.